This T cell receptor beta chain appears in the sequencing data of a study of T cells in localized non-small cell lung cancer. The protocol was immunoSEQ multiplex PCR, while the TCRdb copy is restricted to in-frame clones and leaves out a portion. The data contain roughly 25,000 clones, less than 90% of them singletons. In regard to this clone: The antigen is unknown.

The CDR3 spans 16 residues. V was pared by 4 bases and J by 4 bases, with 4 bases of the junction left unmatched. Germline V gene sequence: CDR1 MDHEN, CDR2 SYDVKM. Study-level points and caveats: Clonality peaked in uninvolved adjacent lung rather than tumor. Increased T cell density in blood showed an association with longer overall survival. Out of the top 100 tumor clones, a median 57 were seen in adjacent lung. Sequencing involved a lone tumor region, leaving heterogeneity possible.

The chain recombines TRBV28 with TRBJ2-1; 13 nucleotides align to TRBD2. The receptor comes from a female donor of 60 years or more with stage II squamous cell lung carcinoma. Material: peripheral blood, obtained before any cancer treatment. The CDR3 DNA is TGTGCCAGCAGTTCCCCGGGACTAGCGGGGTACAATGAGCAGTTCTTC. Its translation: CASSSPGLAGYNEQFF.